The present TCR beta chain was sequenced within a study of shared clonotypes between healthy human individuals. Across the study: Ranging from 18 to 49 in age, donors were a couple of women and three men.

There are a few counts of this clone. Antigen unknown. Study-wide findings and caveats: Blood alone was sampled, and tissue repertoires likely differ. In having few donors, the study represented limited genetic and exposure-history diversity.

Splitting of each subset's genomic DNA was done evenly across several immunoSEQ plates. Some clones are missing from TCRdb's copy, which holds only in-frame ones; the method was immunoSEQ multiplex PCR. The table lists around 2.1 million clones, 85% to 95% of them singletons, with under 2% in the top ten. CD45RO-negative cells were positively selected for CCR7, leaving out terminally differentiated effector memory CD45RA+ cells. Sequenced input: naive CD8+ T cells from PBMCs. The source of this sequence is a man aged 18 to 35 in good health. Some clones in this sample may be carry-over from other donors' samples.

The CDR3 coding sequence is TGTGCCTGGAACCAACCCGGGGCAGGGAGGGGAAAACTGTTTTTT. Amino acids: CAWNQPGAGRGKLFF. This chain uses TRBV30 with TRBJ1-4; D possibly corresponds to TRBD1 (5 bases). Germline CDR1 reads GTSNPN; CDR2 reads SVGIG (reference sequence). CDR3 length equals 15 residues. The V end was cut by 4 bases, the J end by 10 bases, with 22 bases between.